The 23 T cell receptor beta chains in this list originate from one sample, sequenced in a study of technical replicates of blood from several donors. Assay: immunoSEQ multiplex PCR; the TCRdb copy retains only in-frame clones and omits some. The sample lists about 69,000 clones, 80% to 90% occurring once. Sequenced sample: PBMCs. The receptors here all came from a human donor in good health. Some clones in this sample may be carry-over from other donors' samples.

The chain has TRBV5-4 and TRBJ2-5, with 7 bases lining up with TRBD1. The V segment lost 6 bases and the J segment 4 bases; nucleotides outside the gene matches: 12. The CDR3 spans 15 residues. Germline CDR1 SGHNT, CDR2 YYREEE (reference sequence). The DNA of the CDR3 is TGTGCCAGCAAACTAGGGGGCGACACCTTAGAGACCCAGTACTTC. It encodes CASKLGGDTLETQYF.

The V gene is TRBV7-9, the J gene TRBJ2-5; 9 bases fit TRBD1. V was clipped by 5 bases and J by 2 bases; unmatched bases: 6. The germline V gene has CDR1 SEHNR and CDR2 FQNEAQ (reference sequence). The length of the CDR3 is 15 residues. CDR3 in amino acids: CASSGTGYLQETQYF. CDR3 coding DNA: TGTGCCAGCAGCGGGACAGGGTACCTTCAAGAGACCCAGTACTTC. The variable domain in full, completed from reference TRBV7-9 and TRBJ2-5, reads DTGVSQNPRHKITKRGQNVTFRCDPISEHNRLYWYRQTLGQGPEFLTYFQNEAQLEKSRLLSDRFSAERPKGSFSTLEIQRTEQGDSAMYLCASSGTGYLQETQYFGPGTRLLVL.

The rearrangement uses TRBV4-1 and TRBJ2-2; 7 positions agree with TRBD1. Germline CDR1 reads MGHRA; CDR2 reads YSYEKL. With V trimmed by 1 base and J by 1 base, 6 bases remained unmatched. The CDR3 spans 17 residues. This chain's CDR3 is CASSQGQAGGNTGELFF. The CDR3 DNA follows: TGCGCCAGCAGCCAAGGACAGGCAGGGGGGAACACCGGGGAGCTGTTTTTT.

This clone appeared once. V gene TRBV7-9 combines with J gene TRBJ2-2; 12 bases line up with TRBD2. Germline CDR1 and CDR2: SEHNR and FQNEAQ (reference sequence). The CDR3 extends over 17 amino acids. J lost 4 bases, V lost 7 bases, and 10 bases had no gene match. CDR3 loop: CASTESLAGGRTGELFF. In nucleotides, the CDR3 is TGTGCCAGCACCGAATCCCTAGCGGGGGGGCGCACCGGGGAGCTGTTTTTT.

V usage is TRBV29-1 and J usage is TRBJ2-5; D is possibly TRBD2 (6 bases). The CDR3 contains 12 residues. CDR1 is SQVTM, CDR2 ANQGSEA, per germline. The CDR3: CSARGTQETQYF. CDR3 sequence (DNA): TGCAGTGCTCGGGGGACTCAGGAGACCCAGTACTTC.

The chain has TRBV30 and TRBJ2-7; TRBD2 agrees at 7 bases. V dropped 0 bases and J dropped 5; count of bases not matched to a gene: 16. This CDR3 is 17 amino acids long. Looked up from germline, CDR1 is GTSNPN and CDR2 is SVGIG (reference sequence). The CDR3 DNA reads TGTGCCTGGAGTGTTTCCCGCGGACCGGGGGGTAGGAACGAGCAGTACTTC. It codes for CAWSVSRGPGGRNEQYF.

V usage is TRBV7-6 and J usage is TRBJ1-4, with 9 bases identical to TRBD1. This CDR3 comprises 16 residues. CDR1 is SGHVS, CDR2 FNYEAQ, per germline. Germline trimming cut 5 bases from V and 0 bases from J; bases unmatched to any gene: 4. DNA of the CDR3: TGTGCCAGCAGCCCCGGACAGGGGACAACTAATGAAAAACTGTTTTTT. Translation gives CASSPGQGTTNEKLFF.

The CDR3 DNA is TGTGCCAGCAGCCACGGGGACAGGATGAACACTGAAGCTTTCTTT. It yields the protein CASSHGDRMNTEAFF. V gene TRBV6-1 combines with J gene TRBJ1-1; 8 positions agree with TRBD1. Germline V lookup: CDR1 MNHNS, CDR2 SASEGT. The CDR3 is made up of 15 amino acids. V shed 6 bases, J shed 0 bases, and the junction held 6 bases outside the gene matches.

The CDR3 reads CASSQGEGTEAFF. The CDR3 DNA reads TGCGCCAGCAGCCAGGGAGAAGGTACTGAAGCTTTCTTT. J is TRBJ1-1 and V is TRBV4-3; D call uncertain. V lost 3 bases and J lost 5, with 10 bases in between. Germline CDR1 LGHNA, CDR2 YSLEER. This CDR3 region has 13 residues.

The chain combines TRBV27 with TRBJ1-5; D is uncertain. Trimming took off 4 bases at V and 1 base at J, with 8 bases between the two ends. This CDR3 is built from 14 residues. Germline V gives CDR1 MNHEY, CDR2 SMNVEV (reference sequence). This CDR3 reads CASSWSGSNQPQHF. The CDR3 DNA follows: TGTGCCAGCAGTTGGTCGGGGAGCAATCAGCCCCAGCATTTT.

J is TRBJ1-2 and V is TRBV19; D is undetermined. V was cut by 3 bases and J by 6 bases, with 11 bases left in between. The CDR3 contains 13 residues. The germline CDR1 and CDR2 sequences are LNHDA and SQIVND (reference sequence). In nucleotides, the CDR3 is TGTGCCAGTAGTATGGGTCGTCGGGATGGCTACACCTTC. Its translation: CASSMGRRDGYTF.

The chain joins TRBV6-1 to TRBJ1-5; D might be TRBD1 (6 bases). The length of the CDR3 is 15 residues. CDR1 is MNHNS, CDR2 SASEGT, per germline. The V end lost 1 base, the J end lost 5 bases, and 12 bases lay between the germline ends. CDR3 bases: TGTGCCAGCAGTGAAGTACAGGGAACGTATCAGCCCCAGCATTTT. Residues: CASSEVQGTYQPQHF.

This clone was seen only a few times. The chain joins TRBV11-3 to TRBJ2-3; TRBD2 aligns across 7 bases. Germline trimming cut 4 bases from V and 6 bases from J; bases unmatched to any gene: 4. The CDR3 has 13 residues. The germline gives CDR1 SGHNT, CDR2 YENEEA. This CDR3 is CASSSPGGDTQYF. The CDR3 nucleotides read TGTGCCAGCAGCTCGCCCGGGGGGGATACGCAGTATTTT.

The genes are TRBV7-8 and TRBJ1-4; weak D call: TRBD1 (5 bases). This CDR3 spans 17 amino acids. V was cut by 5 bases and J by 4 bases, with 20 bases left in between. The V gene's germline CDR1 is SGHVS and CDR2 FQNEAQ. This CDR3 reads CASSPITPGGGNEKLFF. In nucleotides, the CDR3 is TGTGCCAGCAGCCCGATAACCCCCGGGGGGGGTAATGAAAAACTGTTTTTT.

The CDR3 loop is CASSLDGGSTDTQYF. CDR3 bases: TGTGCCAGCAGCTTAGACGGGGGGAGCACAGATACGCAGTATTTT. This sequence joins TRBV7-7 and TRBJ2-3, with TRBD2 matching over 7 bases. The CDR3 totals 15 residues. V lost 1 base and J lost 0; bases outside the gene matches: 1. CDR1 is SSHAT and CDR2 is FNYEAQ in the germline V gene (reference sequence). Variable domain in full (rest from reference TRBV7-7 and TRBJ2-3): GAGVSQSPRYKVTKRGQDVTLRCDPISSHATLYWYQQALGQGPEFLTYFNYEAQPDKSGLPSDRFSAERPEGSISTLTIQRTEQRDSAMYRCASSLDGGSTDTQYFGPGTRLTVL.

This clone has just a few counts. The chain joins TRBV30 to TRBJ1-5, with no clear D. Between the trimmed V and J ends, which lost 2 bases and 0 bases, there was a span of 5 bases. Looked up from germline, CDR1 is GTSNPN and CDR2 is SVGIG (reference sequence). This CDR3 spans 13 amino acids. The CDR3 region has the DNA TGTGCCTGGAGTACTGATAGCAATCAGCCCCAGCATTTT. Translated, it gives CAWSTDSNQPQHF.

In its sample, this clone was seen a few times. The chain employs TRBV2 and TRBJ2-7; unclear D gene. Germline-derived CDR1 and CDR2 are SNHLY and FYNNEI. The CDR3 is 11 amino acids. Deletions cut 3 bases from V and 3 bases from J, with 3 bases between. The CDR3 region is CASSDYYEQYF. CDR3 coding DNA: TGTGCCAGCAGTGACTACTACGAGCAGTACTTC.

The chain uses TRBV5-4 and TRBJ1-4, with 8 positions matching TRBD1. The CDR3 contains 18 residues. CDR1 is SGHNT and CDR2 is YYREEE in the germline V gene (reference sequence). J lost 0 bases, V lost 4 bases, and 11 bases had no gene match. CDR3 nucleotides: TGTGCCAGCAGCCGTGGACAGGGTGGCGGGGCAACTAATGAAAAACTGTTTTTT. Encoded protein: CASSRGQGGGATNEKLFF.

This clone has more than one count but fewer than ten. The V gene is TRBV18, the J gene TRBJ1-2; 7 positions agree with TRBD1. Trimming at V came to 3 bases and at J to 4 bases, leaving 5 bases not matched to a gene. Germline V gives CDR1 KGHSH, CDR2 LQKENI. This CDR3 is built from 14 residues. The CDR3 sequence is CASSPQGGAYGYTF. The CDR3 DNA sequence: TGTGCCAGCTCACCCCAGGGGGGTGCCTATGGCTACACCTTC.

V usage is TRBV9 and J usage is TRBJ2-7, with D hard to call. Looked up from germline, CDR1 is SGDLS and CDR2 is YYNGEE. V was shortened by 10 bases and J by 0 bases, with 17 bases between the two germline ends. The CDR3 is made up of 14 amino acids. Written as DNA, the CDR3 is TGTGCCCCCAAGACGACTCAAAGCTCCTACGAGCAGTACTTC. It codes for CAPKTTQSSYEQYF.

The chain uses TRBV27 and TRBJ2-5, with a possible D match to TRBD1 (6 bases). Trimming left V 6 bases short and J 2 bases short, with 10 bases between. Germline V gene data show CDR1 as MNHEY and CDR2 as SMNVEV (reference sequence). The CDR3 is 13 amino acids. The CDR3 loop reads CASRLTGQETQYF. The CDR3 nucleotides read TGTGCCAGCAGGCTGACAGGTCAAGAGACCCAGTACTTC.

This clone was seen a few times. The V gene is TRBV30, the J gene TRBJ2-3, with D possibly TRBD2 on 5 matching bases. There are 14 residues in the CDR3. CDR1 is GTSNPN, CDR2 SVGIG, per germline (reference sequence). Trimming stripped 1 base from V and 2 bases from J, with 10 bases between. The CDR3 DNA reads as TGTGCCTGGAGTGGACGGGGAGACACAGATACGCAGTATTTT. As protein: CAWSGRGDTDTQYF.

The chain joins TRBV21-1 to TRBJ2-7; the table's D gene call, TRBD2, was not cross checked with the DNA. TRBV21-1 counts as a pseudogene. The CDR3 has 16 residues. In DNA, the CDR3 is TGTGCCAGTCTTTCGGCTAGCGGGAGGGCCGCATACGAGCAGTACTTC. It encodes CASLSASGRAAYEQYF.